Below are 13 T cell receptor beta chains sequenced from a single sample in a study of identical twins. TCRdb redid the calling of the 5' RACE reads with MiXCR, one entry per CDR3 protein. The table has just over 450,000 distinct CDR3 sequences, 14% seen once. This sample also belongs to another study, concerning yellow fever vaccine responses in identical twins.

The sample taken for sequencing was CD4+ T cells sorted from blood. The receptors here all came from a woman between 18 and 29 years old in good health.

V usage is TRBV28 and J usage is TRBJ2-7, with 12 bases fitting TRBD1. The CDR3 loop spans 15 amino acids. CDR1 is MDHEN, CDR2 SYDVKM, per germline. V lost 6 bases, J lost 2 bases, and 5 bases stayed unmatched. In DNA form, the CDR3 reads TGTGCCAGCAGCGTCGGGACAGGGGGCCCCTACGAGCAGTACTTC. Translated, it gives CASSVGTGGPYEQYF.

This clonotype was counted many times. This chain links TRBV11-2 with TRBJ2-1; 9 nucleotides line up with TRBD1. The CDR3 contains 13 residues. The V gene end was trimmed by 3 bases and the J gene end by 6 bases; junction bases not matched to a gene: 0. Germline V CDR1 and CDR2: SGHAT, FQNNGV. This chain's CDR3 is CASSLDRGNEQFF. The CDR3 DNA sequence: TGTGCCAGCAGCTTGGACAGGGGCAATGAGCAGTTCTTC.

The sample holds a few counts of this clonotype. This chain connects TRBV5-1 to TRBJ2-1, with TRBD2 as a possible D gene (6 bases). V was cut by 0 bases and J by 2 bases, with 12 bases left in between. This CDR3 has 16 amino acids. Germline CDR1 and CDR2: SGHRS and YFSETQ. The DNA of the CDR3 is TGCGCCAGCAGCTTGGGGCGGACTACCGCCTACAATGAGCAGTTCTTC. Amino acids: CASSLGRTTAYNEQFF.

CDR3 amino acids: CATSAGQMDIQYF. CDR3 bases: TGTGCCACCAGTGCGGGACAGATGGACATTCAGTACTTC. The V call is TRBV24-1, the J call TRBJ2-4, with TRBD1 matching over 7 bases. V gave up 5 bases and J gave up 8 bases; unmatched junction bases: 5. Germline lookup yields CDR1 KGHDR and CDR2 SFDVKD. The CDR3 is 13 amino acids.

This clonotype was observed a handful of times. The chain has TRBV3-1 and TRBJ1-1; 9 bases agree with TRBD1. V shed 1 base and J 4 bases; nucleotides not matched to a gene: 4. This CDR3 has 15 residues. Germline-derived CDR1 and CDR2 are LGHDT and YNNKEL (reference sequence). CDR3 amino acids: CASSQVYRGPTEAFF. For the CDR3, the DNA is TGTGCCAGCAGCCAAGTGTACAGGGGGCCCACTGAAGCTTTCTTT.

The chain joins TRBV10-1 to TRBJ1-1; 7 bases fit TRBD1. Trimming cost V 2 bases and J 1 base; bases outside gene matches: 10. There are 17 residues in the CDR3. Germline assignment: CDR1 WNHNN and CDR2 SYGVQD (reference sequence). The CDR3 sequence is CASSENGQGVSNTEAFF. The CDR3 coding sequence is TGCGCCAGCAGTGAGAACGGGCAGGGGGTGTCGAACACTGAAGCTTTCTTT.

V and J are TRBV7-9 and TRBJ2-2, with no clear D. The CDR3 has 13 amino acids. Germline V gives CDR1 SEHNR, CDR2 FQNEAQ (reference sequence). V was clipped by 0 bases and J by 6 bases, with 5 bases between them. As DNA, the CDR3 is TGTGCCAGCAGCTTAGCGACGTCCGGGGAGCTGTTTTTT. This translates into CASSLATSGELFF.

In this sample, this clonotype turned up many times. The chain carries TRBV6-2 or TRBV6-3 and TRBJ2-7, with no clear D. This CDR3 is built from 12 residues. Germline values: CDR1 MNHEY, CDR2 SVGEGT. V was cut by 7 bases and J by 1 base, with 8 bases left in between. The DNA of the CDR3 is TGTGCCAGCAAGACAAATTCCTACGAGCAGTACTTC. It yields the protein CASKTNSYEQYF.

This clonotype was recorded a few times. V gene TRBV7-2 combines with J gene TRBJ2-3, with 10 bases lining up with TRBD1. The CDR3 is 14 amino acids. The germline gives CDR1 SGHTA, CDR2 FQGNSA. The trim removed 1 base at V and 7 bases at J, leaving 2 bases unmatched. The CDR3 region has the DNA TGTGCCAGCAGCTTAGGACAGGGGGCACATACGCAGTATTTT. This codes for CASSLGQGAHTQYF.

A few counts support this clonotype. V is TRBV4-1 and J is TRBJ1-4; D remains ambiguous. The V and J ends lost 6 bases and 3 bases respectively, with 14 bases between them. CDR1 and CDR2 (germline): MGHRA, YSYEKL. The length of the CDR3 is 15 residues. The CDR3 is CASRTLGMANEKLFF. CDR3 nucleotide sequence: TGCGCCAGCAGGACACTCGGGATGGCTAATGAAAAACTGTTTTTT.

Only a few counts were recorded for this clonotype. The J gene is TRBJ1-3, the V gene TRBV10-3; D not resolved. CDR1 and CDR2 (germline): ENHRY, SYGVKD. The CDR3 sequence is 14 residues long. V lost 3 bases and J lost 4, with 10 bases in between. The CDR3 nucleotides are TGTGCCATCAGTGAAGTCCCACCCGGAAACACCATATATTTT. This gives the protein CAISEVPPGNTIYF.

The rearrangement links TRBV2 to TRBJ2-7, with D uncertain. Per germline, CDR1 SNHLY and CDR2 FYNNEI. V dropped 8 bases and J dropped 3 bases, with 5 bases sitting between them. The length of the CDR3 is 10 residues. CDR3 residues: CASGGYEQYF. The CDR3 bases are TGTGCCAGCGGTGGCTACGAGCAGTACTTC.

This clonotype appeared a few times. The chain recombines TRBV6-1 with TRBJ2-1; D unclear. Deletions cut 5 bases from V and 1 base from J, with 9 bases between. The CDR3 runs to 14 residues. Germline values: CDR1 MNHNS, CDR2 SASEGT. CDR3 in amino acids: CASSIESSYNEQFF. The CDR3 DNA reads TGTGCCAGCAGTATTGAGAGTTCCTACAATGAGCAGTTCTTC.